These T cell receptor beta chains were read from a single sample in a study of blood T cell repertoires in COVID-19. Sequenced by immunoSEQ multiplex PCR; TCRdb stores in-frame clones only, minus some. In the table there are around 100,000 clones, 85% to 90% of which are singletons. The specimen sequenced was peripheral blood. The receptor set was obtained from a human donor in a cohort sampled during active COVID-19. CDR3s include the opening cysteine and the closing phenylalanine or tryptophan. D genes are given only for firm matches. Clone size appears in some rows only: once, few, many, or a class for an expanded clone.

j_call clone_size v_call d_call cdr3_length cdr3_nt cdr3_aa
TRBJ2-7 . TRBV9 . 11 TGTGCCAGCAGCGAGAGGGACAGTCGGGGGTTC CASSERDSRGF
TRBJ1-2 . TRBV20-1 . 13 TGCAGTGCTAGTCTGGGGGACATAGGGGGCTACACCTTC CSASLGDIGGYTF
TRBJ1-4 . TRBV29-1 TRBD1 15 TGCAGCGTTGTTCCCACAGGGGCAACTAATGAAAAACTGTTTTTT CSVVPTGATNEKLFF
TRBJ1-2 . TRBV19 . 13 TGTGCCAGTAACGACGGACAGCACTATGGCTACACCTTC CASNDGQHYGYTF
TRBJ2-1 . TRBV5-1 TRBD2 14 TGCGCCAGCAGCCCAAGGACTAGGGGCAATGAGCAGTTCTTC CASSPRTRGNEQFF
TRBJ2-1 . TRBV11-2 . 14 TGTGCCAGCAACCTTGAGGGATCCTACAATGAGCAGTTCTTC CASNLEGSYNEQFF
TRBJ1-1 . TRBV15 . 11 TGTGCTTCAGCGAGGGACACTGAAGCTTTCTTT CASARDTEAFF
TRBJ2-1 . TRBV18 TRBD1 16 TGTGCCAGCTCACCACCTACCAGGGGGAATAGGAATGAGCAGTTCTTC CASSPPTRGNRNEQFF
TRBJ1-2 . TRBV7-2 . 13 TGTGCCAGCAGCTTAGCGCTCGCGGGGGGCTACACCTTC CASSLALAGGYTF
TRBJ1-3 . TRBV5-1 . 13 TGCGCCAGCAGCTTGGAACATCGAAACACCATATATTTT CASSLEHRNTIYF
TRBJ2-5 . TRBV6-5 . 12 TGTGCCAGCAGTTCCTCTGGCGAGACCCAGTACTTC CASSSSGETQYF
TRBJ1-4 . TRBV4-1 . 15 TGCGCCAGCAGCCAAGAACAGGCAACTAATGAAAAACTGTTTTTT CASSQEQATNEKLFF
TRBJ2-7 once TRBV6-5 TRBD2 16 TGTGCCAGCAGCTACCCCCGGAGCGGGAGCTCCTACGAGCAGTACTTC CASSYPRSGSSYEQYF
TRBJ2-3 . TRBV3-1/TRBV3-2 . 14 TGTGCCAGCAGCCAAGTTCGGGGCACAGATACGCAGTATTTT CASSQVRGTDTQYF
TRBJ1-4 . TRBV19 TRBD1 17 TGTGCCAGTAGTATCTCTACCGGGACAGGGGGCCAGGAAAAACTGTTTTTT CASSISTGTGGQEKLFF
TRBJ2-1 . TRBV6-1 . 15 TGTGCCAGCAGTGAAGCCCGATCTAGTTTTTATGAGCAGTTCTTC CASSEARSSFYEQFF
TRBJ2-1 . TRBV6-2/TRBV6-3 TRBD2 20 TGTGCCAGCAGCCGAGACTGGACTAGCGGCCCAAGCCGGGTTGACAATGAGCAGTTCTTC CASSRDWTSGPSRVDNEQFF
TRBJ2-2 few TRBV2 TRBD2 14 TGTGCCAGCAAAAAGCGGGAGGTGACCGGGGAGCTGTTTTTT CASKKREVTGELFF
TRBJ2-1 once TRBV4-3 . 15 TGCGCCAGCAGCCAAGGGAGTGGGAGGGGGAATGAGCAGTTCTTC CASSQGSGRGNEQFF
TRBJ2-3 . TRBV19 . 15 TGTGCCAGTAGTCCCACCAGCGGAAACTTAGATACGCAGTATTTT CASSPTSGNLDTQYF
TRBJ2-1 once TRBV28 TRBD2 17 TGTGCCAGCAGTTTCTCCGCCGGGGCTAGCGGTTACAATGAGCAGTTCTTC CASSFSAGASGYNEQFF
TRBJ2-7 few TRBV5-1 . 14 TGCGCCAGCAGCTTGGGCCAGGGGGGCTACGAGCAGTACTTC CASSLGQGGYEQYF
TRBJ2-5 . TRBV3-1/TRBV3-2 . 14 TGTGCCAGCAGCCAAGGCAGGTTCCAAGAGACCCAGTACTTC CASSQGRFQETQYF
TRBJ1-1 . TRBV28 . 13 TGTGCCAGCAGTTTAGTTATAGGGGTCGTAGCTTTCTTT CASSLVIGVVAFF
TRBJ1-3 . TRBV29-1 . 12 TGCAGCGTGTGGAGCTCTGGAAACACCATATATTTT CSVWSSGNTIYF
TRBJ1-3 . TRBV28 . 15 TGTGCCAGCAGTTTTTCACCACCGGTGGGAAACACCATATATTTT CASSFSPPVGNTIYF
TRBJ2-2 . TRBV27 TRBD2 23 TGTGCCAGCAGGGGACAGGGGATTTTTGCTGGGACTAGCGGGGTCTATAACACCGGGGAGCTGTTTTTT CASRGQGIFAGTSGVYNTGELFF
TRBJ2-5 . TRBV2 TRBD2 18 TGTGCCAGCAGCAAGGACTTAGGACTAGCGGAGCTACAAGAGACCCAGTACTTC CASSKDLGLAELQETQYF